A few counts support the clone carrying this T cell receptor beta chain. Replicate PCRs for sorted subsets used 200 to 250 ng DNA; this equaled tens of thousands of T cell genomes. Clones were read by immunoSEQ multiplex PCR, and TCRdb kept only the in-frame ones, dropping some. The sample lists hundreds of thousands of clones; around 73% were seen once. Every donor, a Caucasian adult, lived in Nashville, Tennessee. This sample stems from a study of shared clonotypes between healthy human individuals. The CDR3 has 12 residues. The germline V and J ends were trimmed by 2 bases and 4 bases, with 7 bases remaining between them. The V gene's germline CDR1 is SGHDT and CDR2 YYEEEE.

The chain uses TRBV5-6 and TRBJ2-7; D is perhaps TRBD2 (5 bases). The sample comprised memory CD4+ T cells sorted from blood. Subset here: CD45RA-negative fraction. The TCR was taken from a woman under 40 in good health. CDR3: CASSLWTYEQYF. CDR3 coding DNA: TGTGCCAGCAGCTTATGGACTTACGAGCAGTACTTC. Combining the CDR3 with reference TRBV5-6 and TRBJ2-7 gives the whole variable domain DAGVTQSPTHLIKTRGQQVTLRCSPKSGHDTVSWYQQALGQGPQFIFQYYEEEERQRGNFPDRFSGHQFPNYSSELNVNALLLGDSALYLCASSLWTYEQYFGPGTRLTVT.